The rows below give T cell receptor beta chains drawn from one sample of a study of cytomegalovirus exposure and HLA in healthy donors. Some clones are missing from TCRdb's copy, which holds only in-frame ones; the method was immunoSEQ multiplex PCR. The sample has about 120,000 clones, approximately 71% seen once; the top ten hold around 3.3%. Material for sequencing was PBMCs. Receptor source: a woman aged 45-65 years in good health and CMV-seronegative. Both conserved end residues are part of each CDR3. Each record gives: CDR3 length, clone size, J gene, V gene, D gene, CDR3 protein, CDR3 DNA. D genes are given only for firm matches. Clone size is given for some rows only: seen once, a few or many times, or a class if the clone is expanded.

15,.,TRBJ2-7,TRBV7-2,.,CASSLGSSASYEQYF,TGTGCCAGCAGCTTAGGGTCTAGCGCTTCCTACGAGCAGTACTTC
15,.,TRBJ1-3,TRBV6-5,.,CASSNNRDSGNTIYF,TGTGCCAGCAGTAATAACAGGGACTCTGGAAACACCATATATTTT
16,.,TRBJ2-1,TRBV27,TRBD2,CASSLSWLAAYNEQFF,TGTGCCAGCAGTTTATCGTGGCTAGCGGCCTACAATGAGCAGTTCTTC
15,.,TRBJ1-5,TRBV19,.,CASTPYRDTNQPQHF,TGTGCCAGTACCCCATACCGGGACACTAATCAGCCCCAGCATTTT
14,once,TRBJ2-1,TRBV2,TRBD2,CASKGLAGYNEQFF,TGTGCCAGCAAAGGGCTAGCGGGTTACAATGAGCAGTTCTTC
17,.,TRBJ1-5,TRBV6-1,.,CASSAPRGGQGDQPQHF,TGTGCCAGCAGTGCACCACGAGGTGGTCAGGGCGATCAGCCCCAGCATTTT
14,.,TRBJ1-1,TRBV29-1,.,CSVSKTGDMAEAFF,TGCAGCGTCTCGAAAACCGGGGATATGGCTGAAGCTTTCTTT
14,.,TRBJ1-4,TRBV14,.,CASSHREGNEKLFF,TGTGCCAGCAGCCACCGCGAGGGTAATGAAAAACTGTTTTTT
15,.,TRBJ2-2,TRBV27,.,CASSFGSANTGELFF,TGTGCCAGCAGTTTCGGTAGCGCGAACACCGGGGAGCTGTTTTTT
17,.,TRBJ2-7,TRBV7-9,TRBD2,CSSSLTGGGRLVYEQYF,TGTTCCAGCAGCTTAACGGGGGGGGGCCGACTGGTCTACGAGCAGTACTTC
14,.,TRBJ2-2,TRBV5-6,.,CASSLVSHTGELFF,TGTGCCAGCAGCTTAGTTAGTCACACCGGGGAGCTGTTTTTT
14,.,TRBJ1-2,TRBV6-5,.,CASSYSASGNGYTF,TGTGCCAGCAGTTACTCGGCGTCAGGGAATGGCTACACCTTC
15,.,TRBJ1-2,TRBV7-2,.,CASSLAPGQGYGYTF,TGTGCCAGCAGCTTAGCTCCCGGGCAGGGGTATGGCTACACCTTC
15,.,TRBJ2-7,TRBV7-3,.,CASSLGFVSSHEQYF,TGTGCCAGCAGCTTAGGTTTTGTGAGTAGCCACGAGCAGTACTTC
14,.,TRBJ2-2,TRBV5-4,.,CASSTVPNTGELFF,TGTGCCAGCAGCACAGTGCCGAACACCGGGGAGCTGTTTTTT
12,.,TRBJ2-1,TRBV15,.,CATSRDRTEQFF,TGTGCCACCAGCAGAGATCGGACAGAGCAGTTCTTC
15,.,TRBJ2-2,TRBV19,.,CASSFTGLNTGELFF,TGTGCCAGTAGCTTCACAGGGCTCAACACCGGGGAGCTGTTTTTT
14,.,TRBJ2-1,TRBV5-1,.,CASLQDSSYNEQFF,TGCGCCAGCCTCCAGGACAGCTCCTACAATGAGCAGTTCTTC
15,.,TRBJ1-2,TRBV4-2,.,CASSHPRGGLYGYTF,TGTGCCAGCAGCCATCCCCGGGGGGGCCTCTATGGCTACACCTTC
15,.,TRBJ2-1,TRBV10-2,.,CASRLTGIPYNEQFF,TGCGCCAGCAGGCTCACAGGGATTCCCTACAATGAGCAGTTCTTC
15,.,TRBJ1-5,TRBV30,.,CASWGRLDSNQLQHF,TGTGCCTCTTGGGGCAGGTTAGATAGCAATCAGCTCCAGCATTTT
14,.,TRBJ2-7,TRBV28,TRBD1,CASSSTRTGYEQYF,TGTGCCAGCAGTTCGACCCGGACAGGGTACGAGCAGTACTTC
15,.,TRBJ1-5,TRBV30,TRBD1,CAWSLGTGTDQPQHF,TGTGCCTGGAGTTTGGGGACAGGTACGGATCAGCCCCAGCATTTT
15,few,TRBJ2-7,TRBV14,.,CATSTPRGGSYEQYF,TGTGCCACCAGCACCCCGCGGGGTGGGTCCTACGAGCAGTACTTC
15,few,TRBJ1-1,TRBV2,TRBD1,CASMETGVGNTEAFF,TGTGCCAGCATGGAGACAGGGGTGGGGAACACTGAAGCTTTCTTT
20,.,TRBJ2-7,TRBV19,TRBD2,CASSRPRRLAGVNMGYEQYF,TGTGCCAGTAGTAGACCGAGAAGACTAGCGGGAGTTAATATGGGCTACGAGCAGTACTTC
11,.,TRBJ1-2,TRBV7-9,.,CASSPSEGYTF,TGTGCCAGCAGCCCCTCTGAGGGCTACACCTTC
16,.,TRBJ2-5,TRBV18,TRBD2,CASSPQLAGGRETQYF,TGTGCCAGCTCGCCCCAACTGGCGGGGGGACGAGAGACCCAGTACTTC
13,.,TRBJ2-7,TRBV5-5,.,CASIPPSSYEQYF,TGTGCCAGCATCCCCCCGAGCTCCTACGAGCAGTACTTC
15,.,TRBJ2-7,TRBV10-3,TRBD2,CAISQLAGGAYEQYF,TGTGCCATCAGTCAGTTAGCGGGAGGGGCCTACGAGCAGTACTTC
13,.,TRBJ1-1,TRBV6-5,.,CASGGDLNTEAFF,TGTGCCAGCGGAGGGGATTTGAACACTGAAGCTTTCTTT
14,.,TRBJ2-7,TRBV6-6,TRBD1,CASSYTQGVFEQYF,TGTGCCAGCAGTTACACACAGGGGGTTTTCGAGCAGTACTTC
16,.,TRBJ2-3,TRBV28,TRBD2,CASSPPLAGVGDTQYF,TGTGCCAGCAGCCCTCCCCTAGCGGGAGTCGGAGATACGCAGTATTTT
12,.,TRBJ2-3,TRBV10-1,.,CASTMSTDTQYF,TGCGCCAGCACTATGAGCACAGATACGCAGTATTTT
15,.,TRBJ2-1,TRBV19,.,CASSPGDSLGYEQFF,TGTGCCAGTAGTCCCGGTGACAGCCTTGGGTATGAGCAGTTCTTC
14,.,TRBJ1-1,TRBV15,.,CATSRDWAGSEAFF,TGTGCCACCAGCAGAGATTGGGCGGGCTCTGAAGCTTTCTTT
16,.,TRBJ2-1,TRBV19,TRBD2,CASSPRLAGNFNEQFF,TGTGCCAGTAGTCCTCGACTAGCGGGAAACTTCAATGAGCAGTTCTTC
15,.,TRBJ2-7,TRBV27,.,CASSFGAGAPREQYF,TGTGCCAGCAGTTTCGGGGCAGGGGCCCCTCGCGAGCAGTACTTC
12,.,TRBJ1-1,TRBV6-6,.,CASSARATEAFF,TGTGCCAGCTCCGCCAGGGCCACTGAAGCTTTCTTT
14,few,TRBJ1-2,TRBV30,.,CAWRRFGRNYGYTF,TGTGCCTGGAGGCGGTTTGGGAGAAACTATGGCTACACCTTC
16,.,TRBJ1-5,TRBV4-1,.,CASSQVALVGNQPQHF,TGCGCCAGCAGCCAAGTAGCCTTAGTGGGCAATCAGCCCCAGCATTTT
16,few,TRBJ2-2,TRBV30,.,CAWSVDRPENTGELFF,TGTGCCTGGAGTGTAGACAGGCCCGAGAACACCGGGGAGCTGTTTTTT
13,.,TRBJ1-4,TRBV19,.,CASKLQVNEKLFF,TGTGCCAGTAAACTACAGGTTAATGAAAAACTGTTTTTT
13,.,TRBJ1-2,TRBV5-1,.,CASSLGQFYGYTF,TGCGCCAGCAGCTTAGGACAGTTCTATGGCTACACCTTC
12,.,TRBJ1-2,TRBV28,.,CASSQGNYGYTF,TGTGCCAGCAGCCAGGGCAACTATGGCTACACCTTC
14,.,TRBJ2-1,TRBV4-3,.,CASSQAWEINEQFF,TGCGCCAGCAGCCAAGCGTGGGAGATCAATGAGCAGTTCTTC
14,few,TRBJ2-1,TRBV19,TRBD1,CASSLGTGYNEQFF,TGTGCCAGTAGTCTGGGGACAGGATACAATGAGCAGTTCTTC
14,few,TRBJ2-7,TRBV5-1,TRBD1,CASSPQTGSYEQYF,TGCGCCAGCAGCCCACAGACAGGGTCCTACGAGCAGTACTTC
12,.,TRBJ2-1,TRBV7-8,TRBD1,CASSFRDRAQFF,TGTGCCAGCAGCTTCCGGGACAGGGCTCAGTTCTTC
15,.,TRBJ2-7,TRBV5-8,.,CASSLPSGSYYEQYF,TGTGCCAGCAGCTTACCAAGCGGTTCTTACTACGAGCAGTACTTC